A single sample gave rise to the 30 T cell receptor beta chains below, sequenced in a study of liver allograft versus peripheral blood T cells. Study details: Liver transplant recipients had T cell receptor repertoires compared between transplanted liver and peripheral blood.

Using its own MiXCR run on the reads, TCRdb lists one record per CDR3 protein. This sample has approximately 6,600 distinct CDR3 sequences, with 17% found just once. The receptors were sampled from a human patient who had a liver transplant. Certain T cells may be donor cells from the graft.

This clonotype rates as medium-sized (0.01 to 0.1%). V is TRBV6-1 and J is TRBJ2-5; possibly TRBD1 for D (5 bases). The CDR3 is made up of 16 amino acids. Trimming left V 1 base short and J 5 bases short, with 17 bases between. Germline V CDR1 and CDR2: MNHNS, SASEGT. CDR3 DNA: TGTGCCAGCAGTGAAGGCATTACAGGTTTTTCCGAGACCCAGTACTTC. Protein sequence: CASSEGITGFSETQYF.

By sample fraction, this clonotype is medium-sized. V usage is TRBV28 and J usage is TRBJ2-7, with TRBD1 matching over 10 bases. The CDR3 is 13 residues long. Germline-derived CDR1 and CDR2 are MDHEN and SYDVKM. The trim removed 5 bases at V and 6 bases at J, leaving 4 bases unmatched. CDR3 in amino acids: CASSKTGGFEQYF. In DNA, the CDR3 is TGTGCCAGCAGTAAGACAGGGGGCTTCGAGCAGTACTTC.

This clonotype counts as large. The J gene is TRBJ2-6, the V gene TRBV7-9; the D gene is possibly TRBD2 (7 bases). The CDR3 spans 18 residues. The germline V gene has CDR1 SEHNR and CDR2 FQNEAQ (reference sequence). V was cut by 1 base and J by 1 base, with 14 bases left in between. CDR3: CASSLGGGGLSGANVLTF. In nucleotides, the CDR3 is TGTGCCAGCAGCTTAGGCGGCGGGGGCTTGTCTGGGGCCAACGTCCTGACTTTC.

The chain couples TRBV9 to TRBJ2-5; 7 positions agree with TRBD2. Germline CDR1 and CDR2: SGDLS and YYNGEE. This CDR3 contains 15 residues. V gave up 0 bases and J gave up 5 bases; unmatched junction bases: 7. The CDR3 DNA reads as TGTGCCAGCAGCGTAGCTCTTGGTAGCGGGGAGACCCAGTACTTC. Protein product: CASSVALGSGETQYF.

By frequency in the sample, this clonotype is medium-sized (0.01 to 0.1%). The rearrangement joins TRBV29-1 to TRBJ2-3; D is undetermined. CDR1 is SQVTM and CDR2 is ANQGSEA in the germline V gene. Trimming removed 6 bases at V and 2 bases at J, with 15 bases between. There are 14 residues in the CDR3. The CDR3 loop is CSVKDSLVTDTQYF. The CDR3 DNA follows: TGCAGCGTCAAAGACTCGTTGGTCACAGATACGCAGTATTTT.

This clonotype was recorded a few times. CDR3 nucleotide sequence: TGCAGTGCTAGCGGGAGTTATACCGGGGAGCTGTTTTTT. Translating gives CSASGSYTGELFF. V is TRBV20-1 and J is TRBJ2-2; the D gene is possibly TRBD2 (6 bases). V was shortened by 3 bases and J by 5 bases, with 10 bases between the two germline ends. The CDR3 is 13 amino acids. CDR1 is DFQATT and CDR2 is SNEGSKA in the germline V gene (reference sequence).

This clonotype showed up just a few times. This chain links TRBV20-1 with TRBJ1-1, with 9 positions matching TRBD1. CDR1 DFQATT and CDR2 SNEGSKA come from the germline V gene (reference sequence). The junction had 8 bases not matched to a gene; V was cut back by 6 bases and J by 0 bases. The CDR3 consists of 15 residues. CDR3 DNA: TGCAGTGCCGGACAGGGGATGGGAATGAACACTGAAGCTTTCTTT. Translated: CSAGQGMGMNTEAFF.

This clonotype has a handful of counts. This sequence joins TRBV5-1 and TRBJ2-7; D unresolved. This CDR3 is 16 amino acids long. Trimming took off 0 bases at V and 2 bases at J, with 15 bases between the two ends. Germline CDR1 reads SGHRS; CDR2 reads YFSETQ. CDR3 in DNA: TGCGCCAGCAGCTTGGAGGGCAGCAACCCTGCCTACGAGCAGTACTTC. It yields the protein CASSLEGSNPAYEQYF.

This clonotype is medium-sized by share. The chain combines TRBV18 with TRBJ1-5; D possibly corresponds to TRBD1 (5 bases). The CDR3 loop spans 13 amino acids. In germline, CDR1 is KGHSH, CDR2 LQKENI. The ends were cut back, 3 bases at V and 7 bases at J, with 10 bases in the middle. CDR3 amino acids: CASSPGNRQPQHF. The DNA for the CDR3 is TGTGCCAGCTCACCGGGGAACAGGCAGCCCCAGCATTTT.

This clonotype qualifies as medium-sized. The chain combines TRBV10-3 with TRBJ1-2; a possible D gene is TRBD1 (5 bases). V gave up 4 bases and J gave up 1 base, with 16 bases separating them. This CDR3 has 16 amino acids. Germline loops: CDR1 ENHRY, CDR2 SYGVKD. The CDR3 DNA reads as TGTGCCATCAGTGCTCCCGGAGGGAGGGGTAACTATGGCTACACCTTC. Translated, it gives CAISAPGGRGNYGYTF.

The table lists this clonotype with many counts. The CDR3 DNA sequence: TGTGCCAGCAGTTTAGGTCCAGTCTCTGGAAACACCATATATTTT. It translates to CASSLGPVSGNTIYF. The chain joins TRBV6-5 to TRBJ1-3; D ambiguous. The CDR3 totals 15 residues. V was pared by 4 bases and J by 0 bases, with 10 bases between. Germline V gives CDR1 MNHEY, CDR2 SVGAGI.

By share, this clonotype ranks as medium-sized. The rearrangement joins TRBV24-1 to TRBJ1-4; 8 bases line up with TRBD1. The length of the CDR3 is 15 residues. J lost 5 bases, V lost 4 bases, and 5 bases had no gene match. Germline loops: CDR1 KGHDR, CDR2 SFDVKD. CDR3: CATSDPGQGNEKLFF. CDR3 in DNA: TGTGCCACCAGTGACCCTGGACAGGGAAATGAAAAACTGTTTTTT.

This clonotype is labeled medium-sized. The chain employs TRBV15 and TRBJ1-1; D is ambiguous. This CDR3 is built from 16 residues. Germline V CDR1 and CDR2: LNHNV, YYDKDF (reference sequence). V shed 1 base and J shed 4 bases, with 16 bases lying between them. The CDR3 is CATSRGLLGESTEAFF. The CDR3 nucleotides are TGTGCCACCAGCAGAGGTTTGTTGGGAGAGAGCACTGAAGCTTTCTTT.

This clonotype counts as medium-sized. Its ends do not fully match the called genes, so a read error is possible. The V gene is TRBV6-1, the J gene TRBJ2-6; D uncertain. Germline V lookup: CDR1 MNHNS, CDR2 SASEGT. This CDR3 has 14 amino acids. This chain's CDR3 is CAGSPGSGANVLTF. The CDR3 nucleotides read TGTGCCGGCAGTCCCGGTTCTGGGGCCAACGTCCTGACTTTC.

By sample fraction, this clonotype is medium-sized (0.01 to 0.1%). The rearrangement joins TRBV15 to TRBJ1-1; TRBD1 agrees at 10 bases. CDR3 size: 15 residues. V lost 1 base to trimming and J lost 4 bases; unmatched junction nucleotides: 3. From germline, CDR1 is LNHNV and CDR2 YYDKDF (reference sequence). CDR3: CATSRAGTGATEAFF. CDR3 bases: TGTGCCACCAGCAGAGCTGGGACAGGGGCCACTGAAGCTTTCTTT.

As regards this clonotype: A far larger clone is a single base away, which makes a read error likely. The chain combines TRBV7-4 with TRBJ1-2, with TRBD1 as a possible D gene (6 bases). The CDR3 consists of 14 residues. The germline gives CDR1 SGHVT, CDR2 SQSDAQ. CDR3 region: CATSRQEANYGYTF. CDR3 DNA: TGTGCCACCAGCCGACAGGAAGCTAACTATGGCTACACCTTC.

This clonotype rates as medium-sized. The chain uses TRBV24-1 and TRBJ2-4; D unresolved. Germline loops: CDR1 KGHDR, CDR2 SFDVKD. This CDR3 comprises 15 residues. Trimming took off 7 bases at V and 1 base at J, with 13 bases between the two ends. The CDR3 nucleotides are TGTGCCACCAGCGAAGCCTCGGGTGCCAAAAACATTCAGTACTTC. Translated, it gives CATSEASGAKNIQYF.

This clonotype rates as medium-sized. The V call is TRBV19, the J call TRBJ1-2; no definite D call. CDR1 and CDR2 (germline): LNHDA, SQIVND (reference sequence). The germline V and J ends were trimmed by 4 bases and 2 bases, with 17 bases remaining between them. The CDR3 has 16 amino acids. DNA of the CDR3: TGTGCCAGTAGTAGGGCCGGCAACGCTCTGAACTATGGCTACACCTTC. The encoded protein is CASSRAGNALNYGYTF.

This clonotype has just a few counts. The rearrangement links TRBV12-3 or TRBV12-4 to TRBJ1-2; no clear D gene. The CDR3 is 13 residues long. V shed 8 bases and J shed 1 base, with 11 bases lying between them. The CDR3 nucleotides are TGTGCCAGCTCGGCAGGCGATAACTATGGCTACACCTTC. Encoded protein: CASSAGDNYGYTF.

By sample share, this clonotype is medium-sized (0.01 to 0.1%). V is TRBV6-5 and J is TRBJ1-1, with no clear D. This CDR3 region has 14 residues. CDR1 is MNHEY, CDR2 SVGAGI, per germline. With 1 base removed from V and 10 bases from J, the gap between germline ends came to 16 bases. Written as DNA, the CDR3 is TGTGCCAGCAGTTACTTGGAGGGCCGTTATGGAGCTTTCTTT. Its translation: CASSYLEGRYGAFF.

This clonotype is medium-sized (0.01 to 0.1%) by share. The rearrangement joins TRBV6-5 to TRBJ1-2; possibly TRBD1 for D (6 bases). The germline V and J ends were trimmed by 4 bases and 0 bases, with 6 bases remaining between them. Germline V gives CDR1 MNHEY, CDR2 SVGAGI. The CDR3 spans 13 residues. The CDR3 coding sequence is TGTGCCAGCAGTTGGACAGCTAACTATGGCTACACCTTC. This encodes CASSWTANYGYTF.

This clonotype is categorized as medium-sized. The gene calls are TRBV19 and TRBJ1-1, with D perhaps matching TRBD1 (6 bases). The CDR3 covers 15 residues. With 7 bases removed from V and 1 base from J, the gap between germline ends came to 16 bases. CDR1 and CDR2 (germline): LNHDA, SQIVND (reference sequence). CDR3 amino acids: CASTDGGRGNTEAFF. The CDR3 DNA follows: TGTGCCAGTACCGATGGGGGCAGGGGGAACACTGAAGCTTTCTTT.

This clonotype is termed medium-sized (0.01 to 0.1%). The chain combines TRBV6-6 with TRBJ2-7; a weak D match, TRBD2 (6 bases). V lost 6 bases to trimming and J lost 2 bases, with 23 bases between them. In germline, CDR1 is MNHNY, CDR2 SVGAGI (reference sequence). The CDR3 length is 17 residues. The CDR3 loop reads CASSRKLAGYLTYEQYF. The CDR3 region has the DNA TGTGCCAGCAGCCGAAAACTAGCCGGATACCTTACCTACGAGCAGTACTTC.

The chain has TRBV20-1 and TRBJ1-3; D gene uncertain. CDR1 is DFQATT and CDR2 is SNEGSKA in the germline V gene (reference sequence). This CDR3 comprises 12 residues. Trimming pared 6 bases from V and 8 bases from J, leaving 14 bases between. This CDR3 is CSALGWGDTIYF. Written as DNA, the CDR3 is TGCAGTGCACTTGGGTGGGGAGACACCATATATTTT.

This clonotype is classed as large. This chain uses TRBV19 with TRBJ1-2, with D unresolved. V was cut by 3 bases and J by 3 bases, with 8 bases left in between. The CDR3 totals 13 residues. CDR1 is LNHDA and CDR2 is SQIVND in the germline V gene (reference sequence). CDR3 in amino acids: CASSILGDYGYTF. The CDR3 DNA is TGTGCCAGTAGTATTCTCGGGGACTATGGCTACACCTTC.

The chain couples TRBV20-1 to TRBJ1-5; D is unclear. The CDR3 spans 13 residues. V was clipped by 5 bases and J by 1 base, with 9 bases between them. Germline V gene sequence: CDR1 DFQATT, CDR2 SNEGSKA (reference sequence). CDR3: CSAYAWSNQPQHF. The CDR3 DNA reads TGCAGTGCTTACGCTTGGAGCAATCAGCCCCAGCATTTT.

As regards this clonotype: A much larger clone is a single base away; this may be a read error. The CDR3 DNA reads as TGTGCCAGCAGCTTCCCTCCGTCCTACGAGAAGTACTTC. Its translation is CASSFPPSYEKYF. The chain recombines TRBV7-9 with TRBJ2-7; D uncertain. The CDR3 is made up of 13 amino acids. Germline V gene sequence: CDR1 SEHNR, CDR2 FQNEAQ (reference sequence).

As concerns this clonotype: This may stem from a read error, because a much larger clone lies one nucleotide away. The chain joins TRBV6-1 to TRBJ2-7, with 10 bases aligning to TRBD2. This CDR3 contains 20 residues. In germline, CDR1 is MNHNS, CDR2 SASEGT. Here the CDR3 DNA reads TGTGCCAACAGTGCCCCAATTGGTTCTCAAACTAGCGGGGTAGACTACGAGCAGTACTTC. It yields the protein CANSAPIGSQTSGVDYEQYF.

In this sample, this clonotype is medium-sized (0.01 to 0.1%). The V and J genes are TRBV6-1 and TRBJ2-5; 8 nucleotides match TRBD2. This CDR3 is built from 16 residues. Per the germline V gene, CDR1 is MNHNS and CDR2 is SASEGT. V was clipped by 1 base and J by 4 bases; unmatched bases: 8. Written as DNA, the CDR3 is TGTGCCAGCAGTGAAGGAATATTCGGGGGGGGAGAGACCCAGTACTTC. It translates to CASSEGIFGGGETQYF.

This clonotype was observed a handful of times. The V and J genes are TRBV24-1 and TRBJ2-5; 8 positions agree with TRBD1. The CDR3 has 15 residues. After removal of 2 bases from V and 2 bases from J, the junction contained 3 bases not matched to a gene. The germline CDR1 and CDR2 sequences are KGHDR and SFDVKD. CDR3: CATSDSRTGQETQYF. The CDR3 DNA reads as TGTGCCACCAGTGATTCGAGGACAGGGCAAGAGACCCAGTACTTC.